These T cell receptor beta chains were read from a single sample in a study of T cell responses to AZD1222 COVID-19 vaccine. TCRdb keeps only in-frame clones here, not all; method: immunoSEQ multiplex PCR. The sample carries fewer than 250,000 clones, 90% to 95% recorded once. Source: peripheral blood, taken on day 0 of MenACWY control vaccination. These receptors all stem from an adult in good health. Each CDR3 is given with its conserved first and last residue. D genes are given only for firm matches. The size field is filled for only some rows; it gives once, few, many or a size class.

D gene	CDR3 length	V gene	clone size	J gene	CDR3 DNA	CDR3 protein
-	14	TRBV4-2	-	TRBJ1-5	TGTGCCAGCAGCCAAGGAAACGGCAAGACGCCCCAGCATTTT	CASSQGNGKTPQHF
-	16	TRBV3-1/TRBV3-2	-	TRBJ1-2	TGTGCCAGCAGCCAAGGGAGAACCACTCGACTCTTTAGCTACACCTTC	CASSQGRTTRLFSYTF
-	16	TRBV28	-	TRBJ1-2	TGTGCCAGCAGTTACTTGGAAACAGGGAGTGGCAATGGCTACACCTTC	CASSYLETGSGNGYTF
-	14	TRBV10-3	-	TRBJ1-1	TGTGCCATCAGTGAGTCGGCCAGGGCGACTGAAGCTTTCTTT	CAISESARATEAFF
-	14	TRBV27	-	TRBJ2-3	TGTGCCAGCAGTTTATTTTCGGTACCCTATACGCAGTATTTT	CASSLFSVPYTQYF
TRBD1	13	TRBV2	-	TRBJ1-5	TGTGCCAGCGATGGGACAGAAAATCAGCCCCAGCATTTT	CASDGTENQPQHF
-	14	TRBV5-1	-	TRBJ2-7	TGCGCCAGCAGCTTGCACAGGAGCTCCTACGAGCAGTACTTC	CASSLHRSSYEQYF
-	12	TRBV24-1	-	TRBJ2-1	TGTGCCACTAGGGACATTTACAATGAGCAGTTCTTC	CATRDIYNEQFF
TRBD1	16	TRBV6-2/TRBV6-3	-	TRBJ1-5	TGTGCCAGCAGTCAACTTGCGGGACAGGGAAATCAGCCCCAGCATTTT	CASSQLAGQGNQPQHF
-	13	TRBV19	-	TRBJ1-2	TGTGCCAGTAGTATAGGTCACGGTTATGGCTACACCTTC	CASSIGHGYGYTF
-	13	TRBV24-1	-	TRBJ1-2	TGTGCCACCAGTGATTCCAGGGTAAAAGGCTACACCTTC	CATSDSRVKGYTF
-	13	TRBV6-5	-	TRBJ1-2	TGTGCCAGCAGATCAAGGGGGAGCTATGGCTACACCTTC	CASRSRGSYGYTF
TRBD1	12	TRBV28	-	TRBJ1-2	TGTGCCAGTCACACAGGGGGTTATGGCTACACCTTC	CASHTGGYGYTF
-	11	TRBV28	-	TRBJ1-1	TGTGCCAGCAGTTTGTGGTACGAGGCTTTCTTT	CASSLWYEAFF
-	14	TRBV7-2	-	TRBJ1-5	TGTGCCAGCAGCTTCAGGCAGGGCGGCCAGCCCCAGCATTTT	CASSFRQGGQPQHF
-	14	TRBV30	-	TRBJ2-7	TGTGCCTGGAGTGCGGCCTTAATGACCTACGAGCAGTACTTC	CAWSAALMTYEQYF
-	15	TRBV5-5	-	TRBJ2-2	TGTGCCAGCAGCGTCGGGACGAGGAACACCGGGGAGCTGTTTTTT	CASSVGTRNTGELFF
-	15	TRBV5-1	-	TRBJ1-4	TGCGCCAGCAGCCCCCTGACAAGAACTAATGAAAAACTGTTTTTT	CASSPLTRTNEKLFF
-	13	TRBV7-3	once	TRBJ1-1	TGTGCCAGCAGGCGGACGGGGAACACTGAAGCTTTCTTT	CASRRTGNTEAFF
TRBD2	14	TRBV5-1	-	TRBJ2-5	TGCGCCAGCAGCTTCGCGGGGGGCGGAGAGACCCAGTACTTC	CASSFAGGGETQYF
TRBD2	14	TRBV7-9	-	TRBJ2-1	TGTGCCAGCAGCTTAGGAGGGACTACGAATGAGCAGTTCTTC	CASSLGGTTNEQFF
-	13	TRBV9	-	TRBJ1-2	TGTGCCAGTACCGACACCTTTAACTATGGCTACACCTTC	CASTDTFNYGYTF
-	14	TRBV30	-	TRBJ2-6	TGTGCCTGGAGTGTTTCGCTTGGGGCCAACGTCCTGACTTTC	CAWSVSLGANVLTF
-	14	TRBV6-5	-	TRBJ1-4	TGTGCCAGCACGAAGGAGCCCTTTTCGCAAAAACTGTTTTTT	CASTKEPFSQKLFF
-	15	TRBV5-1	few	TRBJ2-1	TGCGCCAGCAGCTTGGGACGGAACGACTACAATGAGCAGTTCTTC	CASSLGRNDYNEQFF
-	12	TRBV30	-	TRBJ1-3	TGTGCCTGCGGACCCTCTGGAAACACCATATATTTT	CACGPSGNTIYF
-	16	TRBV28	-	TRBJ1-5	TGTGCCAGCAGTGCCCACCTAGAAGGAGGCAATCAGCCCCAGCATTTT	CASSAHLEGGNQPQHF
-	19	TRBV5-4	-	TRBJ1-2	TGTGCCAGCAGCAATCCTCCGGGGCTTGGGAGTGTGTCGAACTATGGCTACACCTTC	CASSNPPGLGSVSNYGYTF
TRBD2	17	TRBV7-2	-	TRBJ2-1	TGTGCCAGCAGCAATAGGACTAGCGGGAGCCAGTACAATGAGCAGTTCTTC	CASSNRTSGSQYNEQFF
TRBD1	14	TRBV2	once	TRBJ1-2	TGTGCCAGCAGTTGGACAGGGGTGATCGGTGGCTACACCTTC	CASSWTGVIGGYTF
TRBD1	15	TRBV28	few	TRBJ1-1	TGTGCCAGCAGTCGCCCCTCGACAGGGCGGCCTGAAGCTTTCTTT	CASSRPSTGRPEAFF
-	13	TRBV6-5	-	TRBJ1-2	TGTGCCAGCAGTTTAAGTAGGCAGGGTGGCTACACCTTC	CASSLSRQGGYTF
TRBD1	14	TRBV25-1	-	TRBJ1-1	TGTGCCAGCGGAGGACAGGGGGCGAACACTGAAGCTTTCTTT	CASGGQGANTEAFF
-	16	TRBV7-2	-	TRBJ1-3	TGTGCCAGCAGTTATCCCCAGAGAGCCTCTGGAAACACCATATATTTT	CASSYPQRASGNTIYF
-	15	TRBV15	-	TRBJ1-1	TGTGCCACCAGCAGAGACCCTTCAGTAAACACTGAAGCTTTCTTT	CATSRDPSVNTEAFF
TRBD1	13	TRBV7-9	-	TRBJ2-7	TGTGCCAGCAGCAGCAGACAGGGCCACGAGCAGTACTTC	CASSSRQGHEQYF
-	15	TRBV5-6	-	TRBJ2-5	TGTGCCAGCAGCTTGTTGGGGGCGTACCAAGAGACCCAGTACTTC	CASSLLGAYQETQYF
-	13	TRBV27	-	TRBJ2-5	TGTGCCAGCACCCCAGTCCCAAGGGGGACCCAGTACTTC	CASTPVPRGTQYF
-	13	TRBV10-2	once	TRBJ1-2	TGCGCCAGCAGCCCTCAAGGGGACTATGGCTACACCTTC	CASSPQGDYGYTF
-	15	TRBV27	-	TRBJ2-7	TGTGCCAGCAGAGATCCGACCAGGACCTCCTACGAGCAGTACTTC	CASRDPTRTSYEQYF
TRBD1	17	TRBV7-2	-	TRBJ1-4	TGTGCCAGCAGCTCCGGACAGGGCTATGCAACTAATGAAAAACTGTTTTTT	CASSSGQGYATNEKLFF
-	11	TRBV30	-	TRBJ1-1	TGTGCCTGGGCTCGGACCTCCCATAGTTTCTTT	CAWARTSHSFF
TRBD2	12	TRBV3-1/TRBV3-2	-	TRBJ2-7	TGTGCCAGCAGCCAAGATCGGGGGGGGTTGTACTTC	CASSQDRGGLYF
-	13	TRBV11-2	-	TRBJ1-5	TGTGCCAGCAGCTTAGGGGCCGATCAGCCCCAGCATTTT	CASSLGADQPQHF
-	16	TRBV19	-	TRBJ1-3	TGTGCCAGTAGTGTCTCAGGCCGCCGAGACGGAAACACCATATATTTT	CASSVSGRRDGNTIYF
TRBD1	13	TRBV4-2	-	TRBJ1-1	TGTGCCAGCAGACGGGACAGCTACACTGAAGCTTTCTTT	CASRRDSYTEAFF
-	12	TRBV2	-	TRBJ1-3	TGTGCCAGCAGTGTAGGGGGGAACACCATATATTTT	CASSVGGNTIYF
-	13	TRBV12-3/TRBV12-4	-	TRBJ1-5	TGTGCCAGCAGTCAGGGTTACAATCAGCCCCAGCATTTT	CASSQGYNQPQHF
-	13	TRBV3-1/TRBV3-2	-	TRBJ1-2	TGTGCCAGCAGCCGGTCAGGGGACTATGGCTACACCTTC	CASSRSGDYGYTF
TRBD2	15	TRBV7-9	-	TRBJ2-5	TGTGCCAGCAGCTTAGGAGGACTAGCGAAAGAGACCCAGTACTTC	CASSLGGLAKETQYF
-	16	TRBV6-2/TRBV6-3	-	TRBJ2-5	TGTGCCAGCAGTTACGCTGAGACTGGGGCCCAAGAGACCCAGTACTTC	CASSYAETGAQETQYF
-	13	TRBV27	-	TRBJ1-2	TGTGCCAGCAGTTTGGCGGTGAACTATGGCTACACCTTC	CASSLAVNYGYTF
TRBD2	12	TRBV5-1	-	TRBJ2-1	TGCGCCAGCGGATATAAAGCGGGGGAGCAGTTCTTC	CASGYKAGEQFF
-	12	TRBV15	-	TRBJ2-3	TGTGCCACCAGCAGGGACACAGATACGCAGTATTTT	CATSRDTDTQYF
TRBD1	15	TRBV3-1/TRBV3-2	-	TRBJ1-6	TGTGCCAGCAGCGAGGGACAGGGGTGGAATTCACCCCTCCACTTT	CASSEGQGWNSPLHF
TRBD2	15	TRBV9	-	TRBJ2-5	TGTGCCAGCAGCGTGGGGCCGACTAGCCTAGAGACCCAGTACTTC	CASSVGPTSLETQYF
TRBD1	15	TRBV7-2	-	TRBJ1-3	TGTGCCAGCAGCTTGCAGGGGGGAACTGGAAACACCATATATTTT	CASSLQGGTGNTIYF
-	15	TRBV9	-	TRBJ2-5	TGTGCCAGCAGCGTAGGGGTCGGCTCACAAGAGACCCAGTACTTC	CASSVGVGSQETQYF